This T cell receptor (beta chain) emerged from a study of response to subunit inactivated influenza vaccine. TCRdb passed the RT-PCR reads through MiXCR, listing each CDR3 protein once. This table has under 850,000 distinct CDR3 sequences, about 18% appearing once. The source of this sequence is a man aged 45-65 years who received an inactivated influenza vaccine. Sequencing used PBMCs from blood, obtained around 5 days after vaccination.

Written as DNA, the CDR3 is TGTGCCAGCAGTCCTACAGGGGCTAGCAATCAGCCCCAGCATTTT. It codes for CASSPTGASNQPQHF. This sequence joins TRBV6-1 and TRBJ1-5, with 7 nucleotides matching TRBD1. There are 15 residues in the CDR3. V gave up 5 bases and J gave up 0 bases; unmatched junction bases: 4. Germline loops: CDR1 MNHNS, CDR2 SASEGT.